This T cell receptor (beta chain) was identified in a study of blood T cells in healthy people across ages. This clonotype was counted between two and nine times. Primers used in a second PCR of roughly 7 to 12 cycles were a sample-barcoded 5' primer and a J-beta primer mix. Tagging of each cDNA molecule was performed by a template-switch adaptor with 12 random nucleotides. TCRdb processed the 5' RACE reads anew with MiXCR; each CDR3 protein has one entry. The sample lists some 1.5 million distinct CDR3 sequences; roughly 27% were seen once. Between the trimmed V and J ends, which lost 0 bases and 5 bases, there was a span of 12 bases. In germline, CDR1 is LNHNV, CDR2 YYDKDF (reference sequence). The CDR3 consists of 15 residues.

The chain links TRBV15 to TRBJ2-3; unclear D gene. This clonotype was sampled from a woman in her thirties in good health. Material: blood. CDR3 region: CATSRDIGVRDTQYF. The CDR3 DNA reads TGTGCCACCAGCAGAGATATAGGTGTTCGAGATACGCAGTATTTT.